This T cell receptor (beta chain) was sequenced for a study of CD8 T cells in Susac syndrome. FACS enriched CD8+ TEMRA cells, while bulk CD8+ and CD4+ were negatively isolated. After extraction with the RNeasy kit, roughly 0.45 to 1 ug of the RNA was reverse transcribed using random hexamers. Using its own MiXCR run on the immunoSEQ multiplex PCR reads, TCRdb lists one record per CDR3 protein. The sample shows about 210,000 distinct CDR3 sequences, about 95% of them seen only once. Per the germline V gene, CDR1 is LGHDT and CDR2 is YNNKEL (reference sequence). The CDR3 extends over 16 amino acids. V lost 0 bases to trimming and J lost 5 bases, with 16 bases between them.

This TCR was recovered from a human donor with multiple sclerosis. The chain joins TRBV3-1 to TRBJ2-5, with D possibly matching TRBD2 (5 bases). The sample comprised CD4+ T cells from PBMCs. This chain's CDR3 is CASSQDRAVRGETQYF. In nucleotides, the CDR3 is TGTGCCAGCAGCCAAGATCGGGCTGTCCGAGGGGAGACCCAGTACTTC.